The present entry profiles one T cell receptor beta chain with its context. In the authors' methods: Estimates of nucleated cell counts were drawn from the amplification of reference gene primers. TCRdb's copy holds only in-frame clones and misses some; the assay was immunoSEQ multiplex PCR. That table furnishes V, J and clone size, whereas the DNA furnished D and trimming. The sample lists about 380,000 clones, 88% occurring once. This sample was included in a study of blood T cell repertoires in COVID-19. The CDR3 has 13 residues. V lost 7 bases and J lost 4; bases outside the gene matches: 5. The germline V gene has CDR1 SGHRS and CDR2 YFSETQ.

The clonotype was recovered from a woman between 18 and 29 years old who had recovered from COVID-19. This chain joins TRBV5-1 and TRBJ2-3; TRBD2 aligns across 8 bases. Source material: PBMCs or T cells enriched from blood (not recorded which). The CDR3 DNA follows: TGCGCCAGCGCTCGGGGGGGCTCAGATACGCAGTATTTT. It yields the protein CASARGGSDTQYF.